This TCR beta chain was found in a study of blood T cell repertoires in COVID-19. This clone was found once. Libraries were prepared by immunoSEQ multiplex PCR; TCRdb keeps only in-frame clonotypes and omits some of them. Of fewer than 150,000 clones in the sample, roughly four fifths were seen once. Participants were aged 18 to 89 years from roughly 25 US areas. Participants' reported clinical history set cohort assignment. V lost 4 bases and J 2 bases, leaving 9 bases between the germline ends. Germline V gene data show CDR1 as MNHEY and CDR2 as SMNVEV (reference sequence). The CDR3 extends over 13 amino acids.

Sequencing used PBMCs or T cells enriched from blood (not recorded which). The sequence was collected from a man aged 30 to 45 who had recovered from COVID-19. The chain is built from TRBV27 and TRBJ2-7; D perhaps matches TRBD2 (5 bases). The CDR3 DNA is TGTGCCAGCAGTTCAGGAGGCCCCTACGAGCAGTACTTC. Translated: CASSSGGPYEQYF.